This T cell receptor (beta chain) appears in the sequencing data of a study of blood T cell repertoires in COVID-19. Looking at the study overall: Donors in the United States, Italy and Spain gave samples during acute or convalescent COVID-19. PBMCs, B-cell-depleted T cells, or T cells provided the cDNA or gDNA that made up the material.

In the authors' workflow: Scientists estimated how many nucleated cells there were by amplifying reference gene primers. Method: immunoSEQ multiplex PCR; TCRdb's copy keeps in-frame clones and lacks some. V, J and clone size are taken as reported in that table, and D and trimming were inferred from the DNA itself. Here the sample spans under 200,000 clones, around 90% being singletons. Per germline, CDR1 LNHDA and CDR2 SQIVND (reference sequence). The CDR3 consists of 15 residues. The V and J ends lost 3 bases and 1 base respectively, with 13 bases between them. This rearrangement joins TRBV19 to TRBJ2-7; the D gene is possibly TRBD2 (5 bases). The sample consisted of peripheral blood. The TCR originated in a man in his fifties or sixties who had recovered from COVID-19. The CDR3 spells CASSIDRGLSYEQYF. CDR3 coding DNA: TGTGCCAGTAGTATCGACCGTGGACTGTCCTACGAGCAGTACTTC.